Below are 21 T cell receptor beta chains sequenced from a single sample in a study of identical twins. Each CDR3 protein is one row after TCRdb ran MiXCR on the 5' RACE reads. The table lists approximately 220,000 distinct CDR3 sequences, about 7.5% of them singletons. The data also belong to a second study, concerning yellow fever vaccine responses in identical twins.

The sequenced material came from memory (CD45RO+) T cells sorted from blood. These receptors were collected from a young woman in good health.

This clonotype came up many times. The rearrangement links TRBV7-9 to TRBJ2-3, with 8 bases fitting TRBD1. Trimming removed 4 bases from V and 3 bases from J; junction bases left unmatched: 9. Per germline, CDR1 SEHNR and CDR2 FQNEAQ (reference sequence). This CDR3 region has 16 residues. This CDR3 reads CASSSFDRGGTDTQYF. The CDR3 bases are TGTGCCAGCAGCTCTTTTGACAGGGGTGGGACAGATACGCAGTATTTT.

This clonotype appeared a few times. The J gene is TRBJ1-5, the V gene TRBV12-3 or TRBV12-4; the match to TRBD1 covers 8 bases. The CDR3 has 15 residues. Trimming took 6 bases from V and 3 from J; bases not matched to a gene: 7. As DNA, the CDR3 is TGTGCCAGCAGCCATGCGGACAGGGTCAATCAGCCCCAGCATTTT. Encoded protein: CASSHADRVNQPQHF.

This clonotype occurred a few times. This chain connects TRBV5-1 to TRBJ2-2; 7 bases align to TRBD1. With V trimmed by 6 bases and J by 5 bases, 4 bases remained unmatched. Germline V gives CDR1 SGHRS, CDR2 YFSETQ. This CDR3 is built from 13 residues. CDR3 protein: CASNPGGTGELFF. The CDR3 DNA is TGCGCCAGCAACCCAGGGGGTACCGGGGAGCTGTTTTTT.

The chain couples TRBV28 to TRBJ2-2; D not resolved. This CDR3 has 15 amino acids. Germline lookup yields CDR1 MDHEN and CDR2 SYDVKM. The CDR3 DNA sequence: TGTGGCAGTCACCGACCAGTCGGCGACACCGGGGAGCTGTTTTTT. Its protein is CGSHRPVGDTGELFF.

This clonotype turned up a few times. The chain uses TRBV11-1 and TRBJ2-1; 10 bases agree with TRBD2. Trimming removed 4 bases from V and 10 bases from J; junction bases left unmatched: 10. CDR3 size: 15 residues. Germline V lookup: CDR1 SGHAT, CDR2 FQDESV (reference sequence). In DNA form, the CDR3 reads TGTGCCAGCAGCTCCGTAGCGGGAGGCCCGCCGGAGCAGTTCTTC. Protein sequence: CASSSVAGGPPEQFF.

In its sample, this clonotype was seen once. The V call is TRBV18, the J call TRBJ2-7, with 10 bases matching TRBD1. The V gene's germline CDR1 is KGHSH and CDR2 LQKENI. The CDR3 is made up of 16 amino acids. With V trimmed by 2 bases and J by 4 bases, 8 bases remained unmatched. The CDR3 protein is CASSPVAGTGVYEQYF. The CDR3 DNA reads as TGTGCCAGCTCACCAGTCGCCGGGACAGGGGTTTACGAGCAGTACTTC.

J is TRBJ1-2 and V is TRBV6-1; TRBD1 matches at 10 bases. The CDR3 is 14 residues long. The junction had 5 bases not matched to a gene; V was cut back by 5 bases and J by 5 bases. Germline V gives CDR1 MNHNS, CDR2 SASEGT. CDR3 in amino acids: CASSRPGQGYGYTF. The CDR3 bases are TGTGCCAGCAGTCGACCGGGACAGGGGTATGGCTACACCTTC.

This clonotype was seen a handful of times. This rearrangement joins TRBV4-2 to TRBJ2-5; TRBD2 matches at 7 bases. In germline, CDR1 is LGHNA, CDR2 YNFKEQ. The CDR3 runs to 14 residues. The junction had 2 bases not matched to a gene; V was cut back by 0 bases and J by 4 bases. The DNA for the CDR3 is TGTGCCAGCAGCCAAGATGCGGGAGTAGAGACCCAGTACTTC. Translating it yields CASSQDAGVETQYF.

This clonotype was detected ten times or more. V and J are TRBV20-1 and TRBJ1-2; no reliable D call. V lost 6 bases, J lost 2 bases, and 13 bases lay in between. The germline gives CDR1 DFQATT, CDR2 SNEGSKA (reference sequence). This CDR3 is 13 amino acids long. The CDR3 region is CSAPGETNYGYTF. CDR3 nucleotides: TGCAGTGCCCCGGGTGAAACGAACTATGGCTACACCTTC.

The rearrangement joins TRBV7-9 to TRBJ2-7, with 11 bases lining up with TRBD1. V shed 5 bases, J shed 4 bases, and the junction held 7 bases outside the gene matches. Germline CDR1 and CDR2: SEHNR and FQNEAQ (reference sequence). The CDR3 runs to 15 residues. The CDR3 region has the DNA TGTGCCAGCAGCCACCGGGACAGGGGGTGGTACGAGCAGTACTTC. This gives the protein CASSHRDRGWYEQYF.

The V call is TRBV10-3, the J call TRBJ2-3, with D possibly called TRBD1 or TRBD2 (5 bases each). Per germline, CDR1 ENHRY and CDR2 SYGVKD. The CDR3 contains 17 residues. The germline V and J ends were trimmed by 0 bases and 2 bases, with 15 bases remaining between them. The CDR3 is CAISESGTSSLTDTQYF. In DNA form, the CDR3 reads TGTGCCATCAGTGAGTCGGGGACCTCATCCCTCACAGATACGCAGTATTTT.

This clonotype appeared a few times. The genes are TRBV11-2 and TRBJ2-5, with D perhaps given as TRBD1 or TRBD2 (5 bases each). This CDR3 contains 15 residues. From germline, CDR1 is SGHAT and CDR2 FQNNGV. The V end lost 1 base, the J end lost 4 bases, and 13 bases lay between the germline ends. The CDR3: CASSLVGPSTETQYF. DNA of the CDR3: TGTGCCAGCAGCTTAGTGGGACCTTCTACAGAGACCCAGTACTTC.

This clonotype was counted many times. The V gene is TRBV6-1, the J gene TRBJ2-3, with TRBD1 as a possible D gene (6 bases). The V gene's germline CDR1 is MNHNS and CDR2 SASEGT. The V end lost 7 bases, the J end lost 2 bases, and 13 bases lay between the germline ends. This CDR3 is built from 14 residues. CDR3 DNA: TGTGCCAGCAACCTGGGACATCCCACAGATACGCAGTATTTT. Amino acid sequence: CASNLGHPTDTQYF.

This clonotype was detected once. One end of the junction is discordant with germline, which a read error may explain. The chain has TRBV12-3 or TRBV12-4 and TRBJ2-5; D remains unclear. The CDR3 extends over 18 amino acids. The CDR3 sequence: CTSTRPVGVGSNQETQYF. CDR3 DNA: TGTACCAGCACGCGCCCGGTTGGAGTGGGATCGAACCAAGAGACCCAGTACTTC.

The CDR3: CSARRLAGSFNEQFF. CDR3 DNA: TGCAGTGCCAGACGGCTAGCGGGGAGTTTCAATGAGCAGTTCTTC. The chain combines TRBV20-1 with TRBJ2-1; 9 bases are a match to TRBD2. Germline CDR1 and CDR2: DFQATT and SNEGSKA (reference sequence). The junction had 12 bases not matched to a gene; V was cut back by 6 bases and J by 6 bases. The CDR3 is 15 amino acids.

This clonotype was observed a handful of times. The chain combines TRBV27 with TRBJ2-1; 7 bases agree with TRBD1. J was trimmed by 6 bases and V by 1 base; bases with no gene match: 9. Germline V gene sequence: CDR1 MNHEY, CDR2 SMNVEV (reference sequence). The length of the CDR3 is 16 residues. This chain's CDR3 is CASSLFRGNRGNEQFF. The CDR3 coding sequence is TGTGCCAGCAGTTTATTTCGGGGTAACAGGGGCAATGAGCAGTTCTTC.

The rearrangement links TRBV11-2 to TRBJ1-4, with 7 bases that match TRBD1. With 3 bases clipped from V and 5 bases from J, the junction kept 6 bases outside the gene matches. The germline V gene has CDR1 SGHAT and CDR2 FQNNGV. This CDR3 region has 15 residues. In DNA, the CDR3 is TGTGCCAGCAGCTTTCAGGGGGGGATGAATGAAAAACTGTTTTTT. This encodes CASSFQGGMNEKLFF.

The CDR3 DNA follows: TGTGCCAGCAGCTTAAACGCGGGCCGGGAGACCCAGTACTTC. It translates to CASSLNAGRETQYF. The chain employs TRBV7-3 and TRBJ2-5, with TRBD2 as a possible D gene (5 bases). The germline V gene encodes CDR1 SGHTA and CDR2 FQGTGA. This CDR3 has 14 residues. Trimming pared 1 base from V and 5 bases from J, leaving 11 bases between.

This clonotype appeared a few times. The chain recombines TRBV3-1 with TRBJ2-2; D remains ambiguous. Per the germline V gene, CDR1 is LGHDT and CDR2 is YNNKEL (reference sequence). V was clipped by 2 bases and J by 3 bases, with 1 base between them. The CDR3 is 12 amino acids. The CDR3 bases are TGTGCCAGCAGCCAACACACCGGGGAGCTGTTTTTT. This sequence encodes CASSQHTGELFF.

This clonotype was seen many times. V and J are TRBV4-3 and TRBJ2-7; D uncertain. From germline, CDR1 is LGHNA and CDR2 YSLEER. CDR3 length: 16 amino acids. Trimming stripped 0 bases from V and 1 base from J, with 13 bases between. The CDR3 DNA reads as TGCGCCAGCAGCCAAGATCGCGTACTCCCGTCCTACGAGCAGTACTTC. This sequence encodes CASSQDRVLPSYEQYF.

V and J are TRBV7-9 and TRBJ2-2, with D possibly TRBD2 on 6 matching bases. Per germline, CDR1 SEHNR and CDR2 FQNEAQ (reference sequence). The CDR3 loop spans 15 amino acids. The V and J ends lost 5 bases and 2 bases respectively, with 12 bases between them. The CDR3 region has the DNA TGTGCCAGCAGCGAGACTAGTTTCAACACCGGGGAGCTGTTTTTT. Encoded protein: CASSETSFNTGELFF.